Below, 23 T cell receptor beta chains from the same sample are listed, as sequenced in a study of T cell repertoires in cytomegalovirus infection. These receptors are not linked to any known antigen. One entry per CDR3 protein, called by TCRdb with MiXCR from the reads. The data contain about 920,000 distinct CDR3 sequences, roughly 31% of them singletons. This specimen was cultured CD8+ T cells from PBMCs, taken from culture after CMV antigen stimulation. The receptors stem from a human donor in good health (CMV status not recorded). Some clones in this sample may be carry-over from other donors' samples.

The chain joins TRBV2 to TRBJ1-1; D ambiguous. The V gene's germline CDR1 is SNHLY and CDR2 FYNNEI. Trimming took off 7 bases at V and 2 bases at J, with 5 bases between the two ends. This CDR3 is built from 11 residues. The CDR3: CASNDNTEAFF. In DNA form, the CDR3 reads TGTGCCAGCAATGACAACACTGAAGCTTTCTTT.

The chain has TRBV11-2 and TRBJ2-7; D tentatively reads TRBD1 or TRBD2 (5 bases each). CDR1 is SGHAT, CDR2 FQNNGV, per germline. This CDR3 is 13 amino acids long. Trimming cost V 6 bases and J 0 bases, with 9 bases left between them. The CDR3 DNA is TGTGCCAGCAGATTGAGGGGCTCCTACGAGCAGTACTTC. Residues: CASRLRGSYEQYF.

This clonotype has only a few counts. The chain is built from TRBV12-3 or TRBV12-4 and TRBJ2-4, with D possibly being TRBD1 (6 bases). CDR3 length: 13 residues. Trimming removed 4 bases from V and 7 bases from J, with 11 bases in between. Here the CDR3 DNA reads TGTGCCAGCAGTTCAGGGGCATACAACATTCAGTACTTC. Translated: CASSSGAYNIQYF.

V and J are TRBV7-3 and TRBJ2-1; a weak D match, TRBD2 (7 bases). Germline loops: CDR1 SGHTA, CDR2 FQGTGA. The length of the CDR3 is 15 residues. Trimming left V 5 bases short and J 9 bases short, with 20 bases between. CDR3 nucleotides: TGTGCCAGCAGCCCAGTGAGGGGGGGCCGGAGTGAGCAGTTCTTC. Encoded protein: CASSPVRGGRSEQFF.

The rearrangement joins TRBV5-6 to TRBJ2-5, with 8 bases fitting TRBD2. Looked up from germline, CDR1 is SGHDT and CDR2 is YYEEEE. Trimming cost V 6 bases and J 5 bases; bases outside gene matches: 6. This CDR3 spans 13 amino acids. The CDR3 sequence is CASTGGAQETQYF. For the CDR3, the DNA is TGTGCCAGCACCGGGGGGGCCCAGGAGACCCAGTACTTC.

In the case of this clonotype: This clone may be a read error of a much larger clone one base away. The chain links TRBV12-3 or TRBV12-4 to TRBJ2-6, with D perhaps TRBD2 (6 bases). The CDR3 length is 17 residues. The CDR3, as DNA: TGTGCCAGCAGTTTCATCCAGGGACCTGGCGGGGCCAACGTCCTGGCTTTC. It encodes CASSFIQGPGGANVLAF.

This chain joins TRBV14 and TRBJ2-7, with D tentatively TRBD1 or TRBD2 (5 bases each). Trimming shortened V by 9 bases and J by 2 bases, and 20 bases separated the two germline ends. Germline V gene sequence: CDR1 SGHDN, CDR2 FVKESK. The length of the CDR3 is 15 residues. This CDR3 reads CARATGTGGPYEQYV. In DNA form, the CDR3 reads TGTGCCAGAGCGACCGGGACCGGAGGACCCTACGAGCAGTACGTC.

This clonotype was recorded at least ten times. The chain recombines TRBV6-6 with TRBJ2-1; D is uncertain. The germline V gene encodes CDR1 MNHNY and CDR2 SVGAGI (reference sequence). The V end was cut by 3 bases, the J end by 0 bases, with 15 bases between. The CDR3 covers 17 residues. CDR3 in amino acids: CASSYLISQRSYNEQFF. The DNA of the CDR3 is TGTGCCAGCAGTTATCTAATTAGCCAGCGCTCCTACAATGAGCAGTTCTTC.

This chain joins TRBV7-2 and TRBJ1-1, with D perhaps matching TRBD1 (6 bases). Germline assignment: CDR1 SGHTA and CDR2 FQGNSA. Trimming took 4 bases from V and 8 from J, leaving 11 bases between them. There are 12 residues in the CDR3. CDR3 in DNA: TGTGCCAGCAGCTATGGGGGGCTAGAAGCTTTCTTT. It specifies CASSYGGLEAFF.

The chain uses TRBV2 and TRBJ2-5, with 7 bases identical to TRBD2. There are 15 residues in the CDR3. Losses at the gene ends were 11 bases for V and 2 bases for J; bases not matched to a gene: 14. The V gene's germline CDR1 is SNHLY and CDR2 FYNNEI. The CDR3, as DNA: TGTGCCTTCCTAGCGGCGGGGAGGGTACAAGAGACCCAGTACTTC. This codes for CAFLAAGRVQETQYF.

In this sample, this clonotype turned up a few times. The chain combines TRBV6-2 or TRBV6-3 with TRBJ2-1; D gene ambiguous. CDR1 is MNHEY and CDR2 is SVGEGT in the germline V gene. V was pared by 7 bases and J by 2 bases, with 9 bases between. This CDR3 region has 13 residues. CDR3: CASTTPTYNEQFF. CDR3 nucleotide sequence: TGTGCCAGCACAACGCCCACCTACAATGAGCAGTTCTTC.

This chain links TRBV7-6 with TRBJ2-1; 9 bases agree with TRBD1. Germline values: CDR1 SGHVS, CDR2 FNYEAQ. V lost 1 base, J lost 7 bases, and 8 bases stayed unmatched. The CDR3 consists of 16 residues. The chain's CDR3 is CASSLVPGTGFNEQFF. The CDR3 DNA is TGTGCCAGCAGCTTAGTCCCCGGGACAGGGTTTAATGAGCAGTTCTTC.

The rearrangement links TRBV27 to TRBJ2-7; D possibly uses TRBD1 or TRBD2 (6 bases each). With 5 bases removed from V and 0 bases from J, the gap between germline ends came to 14 bases. The length of the CDR3 is 15 residues. The germline gives CDR1 MNHEY, CDR2 SMNVEV (reference sequence). CDR3 in amino acids: CASSIGGEASYEQYV. Written as DNA, the CDR3 is TGTGCCAGCAGTATCGGGGGCGAAGCCTCCTACGAGCAGTACGTC.

This clonotype was counted only a few times. The rearrangement uses TRBV28 and TRBJ2-5; D is ambiguous. The germline gives CDR1 MDHEN, CDR2 SYDVKM. The ends were cut back, 2 bases at V and 5 bases at J, with 9 bases in the middle. The CDR3 is 13 residues long. The CDR3 region is CASSLGLWETQYF. In DNA, the CDR3 is TGTGCCAGCAGTTTAGGCCTGTGGGAGACCCAGTACTTC. Full variable domain (missing parts from reference TRBV28 and TRBJ2-5): DVKVTQSSRYLVKRTGEKVFLECVQDMDHENMFWYRQDPGLGLRLIYFSYDVKMKEKGDIPEGYSVSREKKERFSLILESASTNQTSMYLCASSLGLWETQYFGPGTRLLVL.

Details on this clonotype: This may stem from a read error, because a much larger clone lies one nucleotide away. The chain combines TRBV6-1 with TRBJ1-1; unclear D gene. Trimming removed 5 bases at V and 5 bases at J, with 21 bases between. Germline V gene data show CDR1 as MNHNS and CDR2 as SASEGT. The CDR3 runs 16 residues. The CDR3 here is CASSYKDLGETTEAFF. DNA of the CDR3: TGTGCCAGCAGTTACAAGGACCTCGGGGAAACAACTGAAGCTTTCTTT.

This chain uses TRBV27 with TRBJ2-3, with 9 bases matching TRBD1. The germline gives CDR1 MNHEY, CDR2 SMNVEV (reference sequence). Losses at the gene ends were 4 bases for V and 2 bases for J; bases not matched to a gene: 7. The CDR3 spans 16 residues. The CDR3 loop reads CASSSGDRVFTDTQYF. The CDR3 region has the DNA TGTGCCAGCAGTTCCGGGGACAGGGTCTTCACAGATACGCAGTATTTT.

This clonotype has more than one count but fewer than ten. This rearrangement joins TRBV6-2 or TRBV6-3 to TRBJ2-7, with 9 positions matching TRBD2. The CDR3 length is 16 residues. The germline gives CDR1 MNHEY, CDR2 SVGEGT. Losses at the gene ends were 3 bases for V and 2 bases for J; bases not matched to a gene: 8. In nucleotides, the CDR3 is TGTGCCAGCAGTTATCTGTCTAGCGGGACCGCCTACGAGCAGTACGTC. Its protein product is CASSYLSSGTAYEQYV.

The V gene is TRBV7-9, the J gene TRBJ2-3; TRBD1 aligns across 7 bases. Germline V CDR1 and CDR2: SEHNR, FQNEAQ (reference sequence). The trim removed 8 bases at V and 0 bases at J, leaving 5 bases unmatched. The CDR3 has 14 amino acids. The CDR3 loop is CASGTATSTDTQYF. The CDR3 nucleotides read TGTGCCAGCGGGACAGCCACTAGCACAGATACGCAGTATTTT.

The chain employs TRBV28 and TRBJ2-1; the D is unclear. CDR3 length: 13 residues. Germline V gene sequence: CDR1 MDHEN, CDR2 SYDVKM. With 6 bases removed from V and 3 bases from J, the gap between germline ends came to 9 bases. The CDR3 region is CASSNDNYNEQFF. In DNA form, the CDR3 reads TGTGCCAGCAGCAATGACAACTACAATGAGCAGTTCTTC.

V gene TRBV27 combines with J gene TRBJ2-1, with D possibly matching TRBD1 (6 bases). Germline V gene sequence: CDR1 MNHEY, CDR2 SMNVEV (reference sequence). Trimming cost V 4 bases and J 5 bases, with 12 bases left between them. CDR3 size: 14 residues. The CDR3: CASSSQGFHNEQFF. The DNA of the CDR3 is TGTGCCAGCAGTTCACAGGGTTTCCACAATGAGCAGTTCTTC.

The CDR3 coding sequence is TGTGCCAGCAGCCCCGCGGCGGGGGGGAACAATGAGCAGTTCTTC. Translating it yields CASSPAAGGNNEQFF. The chain links TRBV7-6 to TRBJ2-1; 9 bases agree with TRBD2. With V trimmed by 5 bases and J by 5 bases, 7 bases remained unmatched. The CDR3 has 15 amino acids. Germline V gene data show CDR1 as SGHVS and CDR2 as FNYEAQ.

This chain connects TRBV29-1 to TRBJ1-1; the D is unclear. Germline V gene data show CDR1 as SQVTM and CDR2 as ANQGSEA. The length of the CDR3 is 14 residues. Trimming removed 2 bases at V and 5 bases at J, with 15 bases between. The CDR3 is CSVEPHPVLTEAFF. The CDR3 region has the DNA TGCAGCGTTGAACCCCATCCTGTTTTGACTGAAGCTTTCTTT.

This clonotype showed up just a few times. The rearrangement links TRBV12-3 or TRBV12-4 to TRBJ1-5; a weak D match, TRBD1 (6 bases). Trimming pared 4 bases from V and 5 bases from J, leaving 15 bases between. This CDR3 is 15 amino acids long. CDR3 coding DNA: TGTGCCAGCAGTTCAACTATGCCAGGGGATCAGCCCCAGCATTTT. Translated, it gives CASSSTMPGDQPQHF.